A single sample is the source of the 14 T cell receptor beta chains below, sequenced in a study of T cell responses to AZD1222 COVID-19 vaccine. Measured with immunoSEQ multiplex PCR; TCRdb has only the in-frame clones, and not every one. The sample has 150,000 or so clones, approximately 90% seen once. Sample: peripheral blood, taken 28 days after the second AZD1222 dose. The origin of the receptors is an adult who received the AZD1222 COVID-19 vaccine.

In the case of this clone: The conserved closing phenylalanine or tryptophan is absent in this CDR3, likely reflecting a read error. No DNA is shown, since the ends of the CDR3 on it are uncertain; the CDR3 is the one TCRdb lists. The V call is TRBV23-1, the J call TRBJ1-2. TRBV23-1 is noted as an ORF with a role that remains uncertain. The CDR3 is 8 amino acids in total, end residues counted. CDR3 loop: CASNRLVL.

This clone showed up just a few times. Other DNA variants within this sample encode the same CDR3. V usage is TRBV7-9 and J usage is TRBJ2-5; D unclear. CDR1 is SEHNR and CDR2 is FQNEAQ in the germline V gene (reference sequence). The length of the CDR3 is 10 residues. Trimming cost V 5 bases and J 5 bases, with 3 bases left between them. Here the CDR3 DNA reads TGTGCCAGCAGCGGTGAGACCCAGTACTTC. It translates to CASSGETQYF.

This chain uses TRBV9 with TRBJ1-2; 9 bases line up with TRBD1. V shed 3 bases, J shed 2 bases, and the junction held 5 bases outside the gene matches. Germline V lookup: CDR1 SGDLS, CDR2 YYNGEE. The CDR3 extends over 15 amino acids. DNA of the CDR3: TGTGCCAGCAGCGAAAAAACAGGGGGCAACTATGGCTACACCTTC. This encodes CASSEKTGGNYGYTF. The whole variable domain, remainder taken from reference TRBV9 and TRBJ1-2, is DSGVTQTPKHLITATGQRVTLRCSPRSGDLSVYWYQQSLDQGLQFLIQYYNGEERAKGNILERFSAQQFPDLHSELNLSSLELGDSALYFCASSEKTGGNYGYTFGSGTRLTVV.

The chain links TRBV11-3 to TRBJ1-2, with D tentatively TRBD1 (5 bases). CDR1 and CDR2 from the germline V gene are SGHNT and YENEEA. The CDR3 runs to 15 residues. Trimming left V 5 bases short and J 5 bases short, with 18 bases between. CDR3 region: CASSLGAAEGYGYTF. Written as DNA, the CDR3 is TGTGCCAGCAGCCTTGGGGCAGCAGAGGGATATGGCTACACCTTC.

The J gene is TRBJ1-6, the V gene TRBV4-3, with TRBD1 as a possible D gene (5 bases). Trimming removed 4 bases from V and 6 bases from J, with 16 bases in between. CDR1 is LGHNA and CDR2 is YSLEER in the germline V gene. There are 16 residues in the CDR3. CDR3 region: CASSRTQGIGNSPLHF. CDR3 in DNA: TGCGCCAGCAGCCGGACGCAGGGAATCGGTAATTCACCCCTCCACTTT.

The CDR3 reads CASSQVAGTEKLFF. The CDR3 nucleotides read TGCGCCAGCAGCCAAGTAGCAGGGACTGAAAAACTGTTTTTT. The chain recombines TRBV4-1 with TRBJ1-4; D is perhaps TRBD1 (5 bases). CDR1 is MGHRA and CDR2 is YSYEKL in the germline V gene. The CDR3 sequence is 14 residues long. The germline V and J ends were trimmed by 1 base and 7 bases, with 10 bases remaining between them.

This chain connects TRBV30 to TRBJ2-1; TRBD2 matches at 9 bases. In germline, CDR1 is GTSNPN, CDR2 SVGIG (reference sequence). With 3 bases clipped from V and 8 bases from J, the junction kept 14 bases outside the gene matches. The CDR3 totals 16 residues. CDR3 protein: CAWSYPGLATRDEQFF. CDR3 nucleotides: TGTGCCTGGAGCTACCCGGGACTAGCTACTAGGGATGAGCAGTTCTTC.

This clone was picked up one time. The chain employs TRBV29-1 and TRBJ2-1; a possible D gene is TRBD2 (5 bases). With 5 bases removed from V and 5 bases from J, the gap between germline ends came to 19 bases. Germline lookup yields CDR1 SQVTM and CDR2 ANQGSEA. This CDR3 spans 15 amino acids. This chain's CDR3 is CSVKGADAWDNEQFF. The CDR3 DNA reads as TGCAGCGTTAAAGGAGCGGATGCCTGGGACAATGAGCAGTTCTTC.

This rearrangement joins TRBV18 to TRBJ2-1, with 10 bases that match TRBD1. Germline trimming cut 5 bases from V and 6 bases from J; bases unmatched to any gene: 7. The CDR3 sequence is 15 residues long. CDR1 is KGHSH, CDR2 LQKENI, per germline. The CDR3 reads CASSRDRGASNEQFF. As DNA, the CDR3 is TGTGCCAGCTCAAGGGACAGGGGCGCCTCCAATGAGCAGTTCTTC.

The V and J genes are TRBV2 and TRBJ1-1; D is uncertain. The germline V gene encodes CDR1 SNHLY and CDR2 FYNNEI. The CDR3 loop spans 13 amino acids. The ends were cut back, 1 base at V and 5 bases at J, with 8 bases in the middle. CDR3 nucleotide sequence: TGTGCCAGCAGTGAAGGGGCGGGGACTGAAGCTTTCTTT. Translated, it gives CASSEGAGTEAFF. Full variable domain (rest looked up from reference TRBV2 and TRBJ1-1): EPEVTQTPSHQVTQMGQEVILRCVPISNHLYFYWYRQILGQKVEFLVSFYNNEISEKSEIFDDQFSVERPDGSNFTLKIRSTKLEDSAMYFCASSEGAGTEAFFGQGTRLTVV.

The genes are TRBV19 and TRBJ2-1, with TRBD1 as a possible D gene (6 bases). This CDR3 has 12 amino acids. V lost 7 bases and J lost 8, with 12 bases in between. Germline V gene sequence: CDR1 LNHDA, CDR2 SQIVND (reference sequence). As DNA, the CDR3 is TGTGCCAGTACCCCAGGGGCCGATGAGCAGTTCTTC. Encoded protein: CASTPGADEQFF. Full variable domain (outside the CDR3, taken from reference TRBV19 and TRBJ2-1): DGGITQSPKYLFRKEGQNVTLSCEQNLNHDAMYWYRQDPGQGLRLIYYSQIVNDFQKGDIAEGYSVSREKKESFPLTVTSAQKNPTAFYLCASTPGADEQFFGPGTRLTVL.

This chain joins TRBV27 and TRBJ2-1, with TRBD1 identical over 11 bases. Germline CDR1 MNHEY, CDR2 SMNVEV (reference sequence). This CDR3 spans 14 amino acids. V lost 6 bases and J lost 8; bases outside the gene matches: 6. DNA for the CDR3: TGTGCCAGCAGGTACCGGGACAGGGGGTATGAGCAGTTCTTC. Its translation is CASRYRDRGYEQFF.

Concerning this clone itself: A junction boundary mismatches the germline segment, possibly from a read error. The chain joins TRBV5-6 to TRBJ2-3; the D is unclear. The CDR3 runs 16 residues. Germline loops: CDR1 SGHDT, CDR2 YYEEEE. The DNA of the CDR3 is TGTACCAGCAGCCCCTATTTTTTGATAAGCACAGATACGCAGTATTTT. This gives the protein CTSSPYFLISTDTQYF. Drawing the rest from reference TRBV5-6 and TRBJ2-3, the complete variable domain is DAGVTQSPTHLIKTRGQQVTLRCSPKSGHDTVSWYQQALGQGPQFIFQYYEEEERQRGNFPDRFSGHQFPNYSSELNVNALLLGDSALYLCTSSPYFLISTDTQYFGPGTRLTVL.

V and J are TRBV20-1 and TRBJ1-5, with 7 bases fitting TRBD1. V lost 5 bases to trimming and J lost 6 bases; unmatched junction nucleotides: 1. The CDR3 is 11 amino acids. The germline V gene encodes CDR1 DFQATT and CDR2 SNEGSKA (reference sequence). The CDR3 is CSAPGGQPQHF. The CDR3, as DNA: TGCAGTGCTCCAGGGGGTCAGCCCCAGCATTTT.